Following are 25 T cell receptor beta chains from one sample sequenced in a study of cytomegalovirus exposure and HLA in healthy donors. Primers for the PCR totalled 60 Vbeta and 13 Jbeta. Produced via immunoSEQ multiplex PCR; TCRdb's table is partial and in-frame only. This table holds 170,000 or so clones, roughly 80% found once. Sequencing input: PBMCs. Receptor source: a woman between 50 and 59 years old in good health and CMV-seropositive.

V is TRBV7-6 and J is TRBJ2-1; the match to TRBD2 covers 8 bases. This CDR3 is built from 14 residues. Germline CDR1 is SGHVS and CDR2 is FNYEAQ. The trim removed 2 bases at V and 12 bases at J, leaving 9 bases unmatched. CDR3 DNA: TGTGCCAGCAGCTTACGGGGGGGGGCTCAATGGCAGTTCTTC. It encodes CASSLRGGAQWQFF. Complete variable domain (other parts from reference TRBV7-6 and TRBJ2-1): GAGVSQSPRYKVTKRGQDVALRCDPISGHVSLYWYRQALGQGPEFLTYFNYEAQQDKSGLPNDRFSAERPEGSISTLTIQRTEQRDSAMYRCASSLRGGAQWQFFGPGTRLTVL.

This chain links TRBV5-6 with TRBJ2-5; no definite D call. The ends were cut back, 4 bases at V and 2 bases at J, with 12 bases in the middle. Per the germline V gene, CDR1 is SGHDT and CDR2 is YYEEEE. CDR3 length: 14 amino acids. The CDR3 DNA reads TGTGCCAGCAGCCTCTCCGGGTGGCAAGAGACCCAGTACTTC. Protein product: CASSLSGWQETQYF.

The chain recombines TRBV11-2 with TRBJ1-5; unclear D gene. Trimming removed 4 bases at V and 4 bases at J, with 14 bases between. The germline gives CDR1 SGHAT, CDR2 FQNNGV. The CDR3 contains 15 residues. DNA for the CDR3: TGTGCCAGCAGCTACGAGGGCAGGCCTAATCAGCCCCAGCATTTT. This gives the protein CASSYEGRPNQPQHF.

The V call is TRBV6-1, the J call TRBJ2-3; 10 bases map to TRBD1. J was trimmed by 2 bases and V by 8 bases; bases with no gene match: 7. The CDR3 totals 15 residues. The germline V gene encodes CDR1 MNHNS and CDR2 SASEGT. The CDR3 DNA is TGTGCCAGCGAGCGGGACAGGGGACCCACAGATACGCAGTATTTT. Translating it yields CASERDRGPTDTQYF.

This clone has more than one count but fewer than ten. This sequence joins TRBV4-1 and TRBJ2-1; D remains unclear. The V end was cut by 4 bases, the J end by 8 bases, with 12 bases between. There are 13 residues in the CDR3. The germline V gene has CDR1 MGHRA and CDR2 YSYEKL. The CDR3 region is CASSPWVRDEQFF. CDR3 in DNA: TGCGCCAGCAGCCCATGGGTCCGGGATGAGCAGTTCTTC.

The rearrangement uses TRBV6-5 and TRBJ2-7; a weak D match, TRBD2 (5 bases). The CDR3 runs 15 residues. Trimming stripped 2 bases from V and 3 bases from J, with 14 bases between. The germline V gene encodes CDR1 MNHEY and CDR2 SVGAGI. The CDR3 region is CASSYPSGLNYEQYF. The DNA for the CDR3 is TGTGCCAGCAGTTACCCCTCCGGACTGAACTACGAGCAGTACTTC.

This clone was seen just once. The same CDR3 is also encoded by other DNA sequences in this sample. The chain recombines TRBV5-6 with TRBJ2-1; TRBD1 matches 7 bases. Unmatched junction bases numbered 2, after V lost 4 bases and J lost 7 bases. Germline CDR1 reads SGHDT; CDR2 reads YYEEEE. This CDR3 contains 12 residues. CDR3 in amino acids: CASSPQGNEQFF. CDR3 DNA sequence: TGTGCCAGCAGCCCACAGGGGAATGAGCAGTTCTTC.

This chain links TRBV7-2 with TRBJ1-6; D is perhaps TRBD1 (5 bases). V lost 5 bases and J lost 12, with 17 bases in between. The germline V gene encodes CDR1 SGHTA and CDR2 FQGNSA. CDR3 size: 14 residues. For the CDR3, the DNA is TGTGCCAGCAGCCCCTATTCGGGGGAAGTACCCCTCCACTTT. This encodes CASSPYSGEVPLHF.

The rearrangement links TRBV13 to TRBJ2-2; 7 bases fit TRBD2. J was trimmed by 6 bases and V by 5 bases; bases with no gene match: 9. There are 15 residues in the CDR3. The germline V gene encodes CDR1 PRHDT and CDR2 FYEKMQ (reference sequence). The CDR3 coding sequence is TGTGCCAGCAGCCATCGACTAGCCGGGGCCGGGGAGCTGTTTTTT. This gives the protein CASSHRLAGAGELFF.

This clone was seen just once. This rearrangement joins TRBV7-8 to TRBJ1-6; tentative D call: TRBD1 (6 bases). CDR3 length equals 15 residues. Trimming removed 2 bases from V and 10 bases from J, with 15 bases in between. Germline V CDR1 and CDR2: SGHVS, FQNEAQ. CDR3 amino acids: CASSLRGRAASPLHF. The CDR3 region has the DNA TGTGCCAGCAGCTTAAGGGGGAGGGCGGCATCACCCCTCCACTTT.

CDR3 sequence: CASSPTTGWETQYF. CDR3 sequence (DNA): TGCGCCAGCAGCCCCACGACAGGGTGGGAGACCCAGTACTTC. The V and J genes are TRBV5-1 and TRBJ2-5; 7 bases agree with TRBD1. This CDR3 comprises 14 residues. Germline lookup yields CDR1 SGHRS and CDR2 YFSETQ. With V trimmed by 4 bases and J by 5 bases, 8 bases remained unmatched.

The V gene is TRBV30, the J gene TRBJ2-7; D gene ambiguous. The CDR3 spans 15 residues. Germline V lookup: CDR1 GTSNPN, CDR2 SVGIG (reference sequence). V gave up 2 bases and J gave up 2 bases, with 16 bases separating them. The DNA of the CDR3 is TGTGCCTGGAGTCCCCGGGTCGGAATTACCTACGAGCAGTACTTC. Its translation is CAWSPRVGITYEQYF.

The chain carries TRBV27 and TRBJ2-3, with no clear D. Looked up from germline, CDR1 is MNHEY and CDR2 is SMNVEV (reference sequence). CDR3 length: 13 amino acids. Trimming removed 5 bases at V and 1 base at J, with 7 bases between. The CDR3 spells CASSPEGTDTQYF. The CDR3 DNA sequence: TGTGCCAGCAGTCCCGAGGGCACAGATACGCAGTATTTT.

CDR3 amino acids: CSATIGEGYTF. The CDR3 region has the DNA TGCAGTGCTACAATCGGAGAAGGCTACACCTTC. The V gene is TRBV20-1, the J gene TRBJ1-2; the D is unclear. The V end lost 4 bases, the J end lost 8 bases, and 11 bases lay between the germline ends. CDR1 and CDR2 (germline): DFQATT, SNEGSKA (reference sequence). The length of the CDR3 is 11 residues.

This sequence joins TRBV6-1 and TRBJ1-4, with TRBD1 matching 7 bases. CDR3 length equals 15 residues. Losses at the gene ends were 3 bases for V and 7 bases for J; bases not matched to a gene: 8. Looked up from germline, CDR1 is MNHNS and CDR2 is SASEGT. The CDR3 sequence: CASSDLQGKSEKLFF. The CDR3 nucleotides read TGTGCCAGCAGTGACTTACAGGGGAAGAGTGAAAAACTGTTTTTT.

The CDR3 region is CASSVVGGSDYNEQFF. CDR3 coding DNA: TGTGCCAGCAGCGTAGTAGGAGGGTCCGATTACAATGAGCAGTTCTTC. The V and J genes are TRBV9 and TRBJ2-1; TRBD2 might be the D (6 bases). Deletions cut 0 bases from V and 4 bases from J, with 14 bases between. Germline V gene sequence: CDR1 SGDLS, CDR2 YYNGEE. The CDR3 covers 16 residues.

V and J are TRBV2 and TRBJ2-2, with D possibly matching TRBD2 (5 bases). CDR1 and CDR2 (germline): SNHLY, FYNNEI. The CDR3 spans 12 residues. CDR3 residues: CVGSGNTGELFF. DNA of the CDR3: TGTGTCGGTTCGGGAAACACCGGGGAGCTGTTTTTT.

The rearrangement uses TRBV7-9 and TRBJ2-7; D not resolved. V was pared by 1 base and J by 7 bases, with 5 bases between. Germline loops: CDR1 SEHNR, CDR2 FQNEAQ (reference sequence). This CDR3 is 11 amino acids long. The CDR3 region is CASSLDSEQYF. Written as DNA, the CDR3 is TGTGCCAGCAGCTTAGACAGTGAGCAGTACTTC.

In DNA form, the CDR3 reads TGTGCCAGCAGCTCGTTGGACAGGCTGAACACTGAAGCTTTCTTT. Its protein product is CASSSLDRLNTEAFF. The chain is built from TRBV7-6 and TRBJ1-1, with TRBD1 matching 7 bases. The germline gives CDR1 SGHVS, CDR2 FNYEAQ. The CDR3 spans 15 residues. After removal of 4 bases from V and 0 bases from J, the junction contained 5 bases not matched to a gene.

The count of this clone is one. The V and J genes are TRBV21-1 and TRBJ1-5. TRBV21-1 represents a pseudogene. The length of the CDR3 is 14 residues. CDR3 sequence (DNA): TGTGCCAGCAGTCCCGGGATAGAGAATCAGCCCCAGCATTTT. This sequence encodes CASSPGIENQPQHF.

The V gene is TRBV30, the J gene TRBJ1-1; TRBD1 aligns across 7 bases. V lost 1 base, J lost 7 bases, and 9 bases stayed unmatched. The CDR3 is 14 residues long. Germline assignment: CDR1 GTSNPN and CDR2 SVGIG (reference sequence). CDR3 nucleotide sequence: TGTGCCTGGAGTGCAGGACAGGACCTACATGAAGCTTTCTTT. Protein sequence: CAWSAGQDLHEAFF. Combining the CDR3 with reference TRBV30 and TRBJ1-1 gives the whole variable domain SQTIHQWPATLVQPVGSPLSLECTVEGTSNPNLYWYRQAAGRGLQLLFYSVGIGQISSEVPQNLSASRPQDRQFILSSKKLLLSDSGFYLCAWSAGQDLHEAFFGQGTRLTVV.

This sequence joins TRBV6-5 and TRBJ2-6; a possible D gene is TRBD2 (5 bases). In germline, CDR1 is MNHEY, CDR2 SVGAGI. The CDR3 extends over 16 amino acids. Trimming took off 4 bases at V and 0 bases at J, with 10 bases between the two ends. In DNA, the CDR3 is TGTGCCAGCAGTTCCCGGGATTCCTCTGGGGCCAACGTCCTGACTTTC. It specifies CASSSRDSSGANVLTF.

This chain links TRBV14 with TRBJ2-5, with 7 bases aligning to TRBD2. This CDR3 comprises 13 residues. The junction had 6 bases not matched to a gene; V was cut back by 6 bases and J by 5 bases. The germline CDR1 and CDR2 sequences are SGHDN and FVKESK. In DNA form, the CDR3 reads TGTGCCAGCAGAGCCCTGGGGGGGGAGACCCAGTACTTC. Protein sequence: CASRALGGETQYF.

CDR3 loop: CSVQVGRTEAFF. The DNA for the CDR3 is TGCAGCGTCCAGGTAGGGAGGACTGAAGCTTTCTTT. The chain has TRBV29-1 and TRBJ1-1, with no clear D. Trimming stripped 6 bases from V and 5 bases from J, with 13 bases between. Germline values: CDR1 SQVTM, CDR2 ANQGSEA. The CDR3 has 12 residues.

CDR3 loop: CASSLPATGTDTQYF. The CDR3 DNA reads TGCGCCAGCAGTTTACCAGCTACAGGGACGGATACGCAGTATTTT. The chain links TRBV5-1 to TRBJ2-3; tentative D call: TRBD1 (6 bases). V was trimmed by 5 bases and J by 6 bases, leaving 19 bases between them. The CDR3 length is 15 residues. The V gene's germline CDR1 is SGHRS and CDR2 YFSETQ.